This TCR beta chain derives from a study of cytomegalovirus exposure and HLA in healthy donors. CDR3 length equals 16 residues. 13 Jbeta primers and 60 Vbeta primers were used for the PCR. Repertoires were generated with immunoSEQ multiplex PCR, while TCRdb's copy carries only in-frame clones and drops some. The profile shows roughly 150,000 clones, around 76% of them singletons. Sequenced material: PBMCs. This TCR derives from a woman aged 40-49 years in good health and CMV-seronegative. The rearrangement joins TRBV21-1 to TRBJ1-4; the DNA was not compared with TRBD1, the D call given in the table. TRBV21-1 is shown as a pseudogene. The CDR3 protein is CASSKGNYRGPGRLFF. The CDR3 DNA reads as TGTGCCAGCAGCAAAGGGAACTACAGGGGTCCGGGAAGGCTGTTTTTT.